The clone carrying this TCR beta chain has just a few counts. TRAV- and TRBV-specific primers primed first-strand cDNA, covering alpha and beta chains. With a V-primer adapter and a constant-region primer, TCRs were amplified for 20 to 25 PCR cycles. In vitro transcription served to amplify the mRNA that had been isolated. Each CDR3 protein is one row after TCRdb ran MiXCR on the reads. The sample consists of 7,100 or so distinct CDR3 sequences, about 53% of them appearing once. Administered to the donors were nivolumab, ipilimumab, aspirin, low-dose cyclophosphamide and low-dose radiotherapy. Eligible patients had advanced solid tumors lacking tumor-infiltrating lymphocytes. The entry originates in a study of low-dose radiotherapy and immunotherapy resistance in tumors. Study in general: Every six weeks patients received intravenous ipilimumab 1 mg/kg, and every two weeks they received intravenous nivolumab 240 mg.

Trimming took off 5 bases at V and 3 bases at J, with 7 bases between the two ends. CDR3 size: 12 residues. V usage is TRBV12-3 or TRBV12-4 and J usage is TRBJ2-5; D is perhaps TRBD1 (5 bases). The receptor's source is a human donor with advanced metastatic prostate, ovarian, gallbladder or colorectal cancer (not recorded which). This table probably holds off-target reads from a library built for another chain. In DNA form, the CDR3 reads TGTGCCAGCAGTCTAGGGGAAGAGACCCAGTACTTC. Its translation: CASSLGEETQYF.